This T cell receptor beta chain originates from a study of blood T cell repertoires in COVID-19 (TCRdb year 2020). Describing the broader study: Samples from collaborators originated in the United States, Italy and Spain and spanned both the acute and convalescent phases of COVID-19. The material from the prospective study consisted of cDNA or gDNA derived from T cells, B-cell-depleted T cells, or PBMCs. Deeply sampled blood TCRbeta repertoires from subjects exposed to, actively infected with, or recovered from COVID-19 were included in the dataset. The repertoires were released in a freely available public database meant as a resource for research on the immune response to SARS-CoV-2. The samples were drawn from two sources: the first 160 participants of the ongoing ImmuneRACE study, and about 1,300 subjects contributed by 6 global collaborators. The sample metadata nearly always contained a de-identified subject ID, COVID-19 status, age in years and sex. HLA class I and class II types, where available, came from metadata supplied by the sample provider rather than from assay-based typing. The study at large found these results: Clinical and demographic metadata were provided uncurated, with the amount varying by source and participant.

TCRbeta CDR3 regions were amplified from genomic DNA using the immunoSEQ Assay, a bias-controlled multiplex PCR. The source study handled its data this way. The number of nucleated cells in each sample was estimated by amplification of reference gene primers within the assay. To quantify the absolute abundance of each unique TCRbeta CDR3 rearrangement, sequence reads were collapsed and filtered. For each sample, productive Simpson clonality was calculated by taking the square root of Simpson's diversity index across productive rearrangements. TCRdb carries this immuneACCESS record with in-frame sequences only. Its versions omit some clonotypes, under half of them owing to an unresolved V gene in the studies checked, with the rest unexplained. V and J calls and clone size are as listed in that table; D and trimming were resolved from the DNA. The sample yields roughly 400,000 clones; around nine tenths were counted once. The ten largest account for around 9.3% of the sample.

Enrolling through a virtual design, the prospective study's participants ranged in age from roughly 18 to 95 years and lived across 20 to 30 United States geographic areas. Cohort assignment in the prospective study relied on participant-reported clinical history from a screening survey and a study questionnaire. ImmuneRACE Cohort 3 recovered participants were defined by two consecutive negative NP/OP PCR tests, healthcare professional clearance, or symptom resolution. In the prospective study, whole blood, serum and a nasopharyngeal or oropharyngeal swab were collected from each participant by mobile phlebotomists. Participants in the prospective study had the option to provide additional blood draws and questionnaires over a roughly 2-month period. Before DNA extraction, blood samples from the prospective study were shipped at room temperature or frozen. Remarks on this clone: Its antigen remains unidentified. It has no much larger one-base neighbor in the sample; base qualities were not kept.

V has 4 bases trimmed and J has 4 bases trimmed; junction bases matching no gene number 6. CDR1 SGHVS and CDR2 FQNEAQ were looked up in the germline V gene. The CDR3 contains 15 residues, cysteine and phenylalanine counted. Just the 45-base CDR3 DNA is kept, in frame starting at base 1. The sequence derives from a woman aged 50 to 60 who had recovered from COVID-19. Recombination connected TRBV7-8 to TRBJ1-2, with 10 bases aligning to TRBD1. The sequenced material came from PBMCs or T cells enriched from blood (not recorded which). CDR3 loop: CASSSGDRGIYGYTF. The DNA is TGTGCCAGCAGCTCAGGGGACAGGGGAATCTATGGCTACACCTTC. Reference TRBV7-8 and TRBJ1-2 proteins supply the regions before and after the CDR3; the full variable domain is: GAGVSQSPRYKVAKRGQDVALRCDPISGHVSLFWYQQALGQGPEFLTYFQNEAQLDKSGLPSDRFFAERPEGSVSTLKIQRTQQEDSAVYLCASSSGDRGIYGYTFGSGTRLTVV.